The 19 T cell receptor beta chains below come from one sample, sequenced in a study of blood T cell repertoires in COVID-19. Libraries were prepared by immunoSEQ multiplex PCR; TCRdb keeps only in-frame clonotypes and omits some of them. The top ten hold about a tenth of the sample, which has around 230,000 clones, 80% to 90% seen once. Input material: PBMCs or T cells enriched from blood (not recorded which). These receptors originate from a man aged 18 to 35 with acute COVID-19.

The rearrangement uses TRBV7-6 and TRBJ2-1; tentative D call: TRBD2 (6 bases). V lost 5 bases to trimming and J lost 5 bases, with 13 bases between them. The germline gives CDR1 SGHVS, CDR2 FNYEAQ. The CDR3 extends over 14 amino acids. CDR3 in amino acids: CASSPAGGDNEQFF. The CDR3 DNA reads TGTGCCAGCAGCCCAGCCGGGGGTGACAATGAGCAGTTCTTC.

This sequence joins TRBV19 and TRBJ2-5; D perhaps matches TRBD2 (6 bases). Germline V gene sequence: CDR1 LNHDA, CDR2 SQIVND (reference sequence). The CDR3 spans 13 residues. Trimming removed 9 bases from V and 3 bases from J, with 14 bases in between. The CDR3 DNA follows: TGTGCCAGCCGGAGGGCCGGAGAAGAGACCCAGTACTTC. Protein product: CASRRAGEETQYF.

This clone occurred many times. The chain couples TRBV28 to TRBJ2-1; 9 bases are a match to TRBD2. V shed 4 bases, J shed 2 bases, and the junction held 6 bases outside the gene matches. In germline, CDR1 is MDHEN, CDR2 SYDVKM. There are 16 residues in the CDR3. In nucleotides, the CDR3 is TGTGCCAGCAGTTCGTTAGCGGGAGACGCCTACAATGAGCAGTTCTTC. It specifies CASSSLAGDAYNEQFF.

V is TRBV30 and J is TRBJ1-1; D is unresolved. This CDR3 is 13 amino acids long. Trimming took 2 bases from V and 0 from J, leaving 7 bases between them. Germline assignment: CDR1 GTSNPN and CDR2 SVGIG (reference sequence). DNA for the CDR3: TGTGCCTGGAGTATATATATGAACACTGAAGCTTTCTTT. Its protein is CAWSIYMNTEAFF.

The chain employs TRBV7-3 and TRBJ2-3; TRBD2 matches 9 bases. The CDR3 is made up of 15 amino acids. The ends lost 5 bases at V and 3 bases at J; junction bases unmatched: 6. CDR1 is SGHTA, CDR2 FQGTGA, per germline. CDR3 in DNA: TGTGCCAGCAGCCAACATAGCGGGAGAACAGATACGCAGTATTTT. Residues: CASSQHSGRTDTQYF.

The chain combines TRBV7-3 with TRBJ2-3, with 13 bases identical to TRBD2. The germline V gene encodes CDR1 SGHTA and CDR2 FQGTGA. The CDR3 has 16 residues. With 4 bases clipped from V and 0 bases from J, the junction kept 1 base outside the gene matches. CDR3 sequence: CASSSGLAGSTDTQYF. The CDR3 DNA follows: TGTGCCAGCAGCTCGGGACTAGCGGGAAGCACAGATACGCAGTATTTT. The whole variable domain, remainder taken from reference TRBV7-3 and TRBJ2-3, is GAGVSQTPSNKVTEKGKYVELRCDPISGHTALYWYRQSLGQGPEFLIYFQGTGAADDSGLPNDRFFAVRPEGSVSTLKIQRTERGDSAVYLCASSSGLAGSTDTQYFGPGTRLTVL.

The CDR3 DNA reads as TGTGCCAGCAGCCCCAGTCAAACTCGGGGTACGCAGTATTTT. Protein sequence: CASSPSQTRGTQYF. The chain has TRBV14 and TRBJ2-3, with a tentative D call TRBD2 (5 bases). CDR3 length: 14 amino acids. Deletions cut 4 bases from V and 8 bases from J, with 16 bases between. CDR1 SGHDN and CDR2 FVKESK come from the germline V gene.

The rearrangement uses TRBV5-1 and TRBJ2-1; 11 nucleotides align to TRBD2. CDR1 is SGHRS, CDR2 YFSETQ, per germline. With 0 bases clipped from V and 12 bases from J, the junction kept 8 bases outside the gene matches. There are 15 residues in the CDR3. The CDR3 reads CASSLDIAGGYGQFF. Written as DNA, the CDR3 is TGCGCCAGCAGCTTGGACATAGCGGGAGGGTATGGGCAGTTCTTC.

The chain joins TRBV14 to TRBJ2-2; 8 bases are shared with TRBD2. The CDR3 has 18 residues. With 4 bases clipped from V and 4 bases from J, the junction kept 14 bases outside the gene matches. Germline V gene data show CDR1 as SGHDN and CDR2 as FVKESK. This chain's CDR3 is CASSPERSGRVSTGELFF. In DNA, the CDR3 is TGTGCCAGCAGCCCCGAAAGGAGCGGGAGAGTATCCACCGGGGAGCTGTTTTTT.

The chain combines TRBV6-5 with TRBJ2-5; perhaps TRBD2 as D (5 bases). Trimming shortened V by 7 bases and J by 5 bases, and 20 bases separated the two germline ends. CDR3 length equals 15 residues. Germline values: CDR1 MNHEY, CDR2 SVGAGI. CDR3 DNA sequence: TGTGCCAGCACCTCATGGGAAGGGAGCCGGGAGACCCAGTACTTC. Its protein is CASTSWEGSRETQYF.

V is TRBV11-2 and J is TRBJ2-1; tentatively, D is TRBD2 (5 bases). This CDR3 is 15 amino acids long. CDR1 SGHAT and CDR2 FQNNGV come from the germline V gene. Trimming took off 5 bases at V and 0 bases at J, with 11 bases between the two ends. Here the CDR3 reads CASSPRRSSYNEQFF. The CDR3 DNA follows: TGTGCCAGCAGCCCGCGGAGGAGCTCCTACAATGAGCAGTTCTTC.

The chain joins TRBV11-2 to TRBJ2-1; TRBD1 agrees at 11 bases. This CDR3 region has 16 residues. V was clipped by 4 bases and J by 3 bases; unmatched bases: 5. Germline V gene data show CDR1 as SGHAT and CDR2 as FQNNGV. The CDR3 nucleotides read TGTGCCAGCAGCTCTCGGACAGGGGGCTTCTACAATGAGCAGTTCTTC. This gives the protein CASSSRTGGFYNEQFF. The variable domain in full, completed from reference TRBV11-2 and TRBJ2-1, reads EAGVAQSPRYKIIEKRQSVAFWCNPISGHATLYWYQQILGQGPKLLIQFQNNGVVDDSQLPKDRFSAERLKGVDSTLKIQPAKLEDSAVYLCASSSRTGGFYNEQFFGPGTRLTVL.

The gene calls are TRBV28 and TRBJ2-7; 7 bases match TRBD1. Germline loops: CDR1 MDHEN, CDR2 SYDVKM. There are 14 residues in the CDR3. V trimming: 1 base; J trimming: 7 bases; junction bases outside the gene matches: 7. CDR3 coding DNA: TGTGCCAGCAGTTTATCAACAGGGGTAGGGGAGCAGTACTTC. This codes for CASSLSTGVGEQYF.

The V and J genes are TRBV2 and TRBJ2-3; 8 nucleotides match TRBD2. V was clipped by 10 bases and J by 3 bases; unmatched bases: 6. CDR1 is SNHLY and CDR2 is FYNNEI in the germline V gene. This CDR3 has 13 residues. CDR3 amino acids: CATGGGITDTQYF. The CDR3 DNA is TGTGCCACCGGGGGGGGGATTACAGATACGCAGTATTTT.

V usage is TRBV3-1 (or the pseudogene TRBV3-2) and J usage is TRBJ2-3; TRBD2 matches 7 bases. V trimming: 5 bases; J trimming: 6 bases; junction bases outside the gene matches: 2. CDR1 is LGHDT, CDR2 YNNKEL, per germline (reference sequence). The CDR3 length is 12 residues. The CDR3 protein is CASSGGEDTQYF. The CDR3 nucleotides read TGTGCCAGCAGCGGGGGGGAGGATACGCAGTATTTT.

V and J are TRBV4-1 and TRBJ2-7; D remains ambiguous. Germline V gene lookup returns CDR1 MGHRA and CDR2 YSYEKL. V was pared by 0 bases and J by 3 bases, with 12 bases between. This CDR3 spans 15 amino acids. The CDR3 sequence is CASSQDFRNYYEQYF. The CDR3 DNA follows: TGCGCCAGCAGCCAAGATTTCCGCAACTACTACGAGCAGTACTTC.

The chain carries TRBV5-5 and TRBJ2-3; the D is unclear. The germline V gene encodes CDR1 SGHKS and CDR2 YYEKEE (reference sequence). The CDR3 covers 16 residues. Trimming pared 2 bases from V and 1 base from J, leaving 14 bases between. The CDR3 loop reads CASSFVPKSGTDTQYF. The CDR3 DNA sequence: TGTGCCAGCAGCTTCGTCCCAAAGAGCGGCACAGATACGCAGTATTTT.

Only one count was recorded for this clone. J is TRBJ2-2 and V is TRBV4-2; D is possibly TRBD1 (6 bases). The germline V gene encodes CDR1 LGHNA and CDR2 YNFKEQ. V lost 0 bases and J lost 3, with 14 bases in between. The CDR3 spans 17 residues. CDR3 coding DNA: TGTGCCAGCAGCCAAGACAGGCAGGGGCGGTACACCGGGGAGCTGTTTTTT. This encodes CASSQDRQGRYTGELFF.

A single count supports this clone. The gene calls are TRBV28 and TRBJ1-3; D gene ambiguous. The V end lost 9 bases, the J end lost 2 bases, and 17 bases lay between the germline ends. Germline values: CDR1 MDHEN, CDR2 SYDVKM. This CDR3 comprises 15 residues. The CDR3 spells CASKRLPATGNTIYF. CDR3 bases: TGTGCCAGTAAGCGTCTCCCCGCGACTGGAAACACCATATATTTT.